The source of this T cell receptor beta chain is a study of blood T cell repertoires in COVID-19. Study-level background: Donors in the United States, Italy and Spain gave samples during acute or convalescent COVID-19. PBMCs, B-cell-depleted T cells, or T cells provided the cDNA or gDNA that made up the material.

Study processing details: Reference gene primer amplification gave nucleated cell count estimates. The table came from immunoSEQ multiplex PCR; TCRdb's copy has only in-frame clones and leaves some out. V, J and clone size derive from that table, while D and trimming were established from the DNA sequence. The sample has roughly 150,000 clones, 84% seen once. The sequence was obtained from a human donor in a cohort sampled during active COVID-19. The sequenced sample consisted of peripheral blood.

The CDR3 DNA follows: TGTGCCAGCTCACCAGGGCCAGGAGGTTCCTACACCTTC. This encodes CASSPGPGGSYTF. The chain links TRBV18 to TRBJ1-2; the D is unclear. Germline values: CDR1 KGHSH, CDR2 LQKENI. V lost 2 bases, J lost 10 bases, and 14 bases lay in between. CDR3 length: 13 amino acids.